This T cell receptor beta chain was captured by sequencing in a study of tumor and adjacent non-tumor tissue in lung cancer. Study results and caveats: In normal lung, the top 100 clones were significantly more dominant than in tumor. TCR diversity was significantly greater in tumor than normal lung tissue.

Three rounds of nested PCR, following a modified ARM-PCR protocol, produced the TCRbeta library. TCRdb itself ran the multiplex PCR reads through MiXCR, one entry per CDR3 protein. The table lists more than 75,000 distinct CDR3 sequences, roughly 80% of them singletons, with approximately 12% in the top ten. In regard to this clonotype: Its target is not known. One junction end disagrees with the germline gene, perhaps due to a read error.

This CDR3 contains 15 residues. Germline V gives CDR1 SGHAT, CDR2 FQNNGV. RNA was extracted from bulk tissue without any cell sorting. Newly diagnosed lung cancer patients had thoracic surgery in China, August–late 2014, without prior chemotherapy. The chain carries TRBV11-2 and TRBJ2-7; D tentatively fits TRBD1 or TRBD2 (6 bases each). This sequence originates from a woman in her fifties or sixties with non-small cell lung cancer. The sequenced sample consisted of lung tumor tissue. The CDR3 is CAISLVGGVTYEQYF. In DNA, the CDR3 is TGTGCCATCAGCTTAGTGGGGGGCGTAACCTACGAGCAGTATTTC.